This TCR beta chain comes out of a study of blood T cell repertoires in COVID-19. There are a few counts of this clone. Assay: immunoSEQ multiplex PCR; the TCRdb copy retains only in-frame clones and omits some. The table records about 150,000 clones, roughly 75% of them present only once. The germline CDR1 and CDR2 sequences are SGHRS and YFSETQ. V was pared by 4 bases and J by 5 bases, with 6 bases of the junction left unmatched. This CDR3 region has 13 residues. The rearrangement uses TRBV5-1 and TRBJ2-7; the match to TRBD1 covers 7 bases. This receptor was taken from a woman in her 50s who had recovered from COVID-19. The specimen sequenced was PBMCs or T cells enriched from blood (not recorded which). The CDR3 protein is CASSTTGYDEQYF. In DNA, the CDR3 is TGCGCCAGCAGCACGACAGGGTACGACGAGCAGTACTTC.